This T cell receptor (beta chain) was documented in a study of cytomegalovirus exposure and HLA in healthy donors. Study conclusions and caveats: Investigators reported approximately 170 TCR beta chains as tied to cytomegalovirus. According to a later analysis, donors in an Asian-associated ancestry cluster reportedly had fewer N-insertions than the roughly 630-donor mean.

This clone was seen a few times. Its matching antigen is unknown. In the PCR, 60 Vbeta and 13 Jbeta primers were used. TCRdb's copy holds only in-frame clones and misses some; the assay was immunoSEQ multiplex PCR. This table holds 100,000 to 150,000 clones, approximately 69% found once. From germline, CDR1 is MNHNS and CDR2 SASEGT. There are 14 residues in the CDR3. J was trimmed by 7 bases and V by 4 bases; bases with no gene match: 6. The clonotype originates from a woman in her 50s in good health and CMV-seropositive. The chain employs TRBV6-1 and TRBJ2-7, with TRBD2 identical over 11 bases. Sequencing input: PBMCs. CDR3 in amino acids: CASSALAGEGEQYF. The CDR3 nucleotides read TGTGCCAGCAGTGCACTAGCGGGGGAGGGTGAGCAGTACTTC.